These T cell receptor beta chains were read from a single sample in a study of cytomegalovirus exposure and HLA in healthy donors. Sequencing used immunoSEQ multiplex PCR; TCRdb keeps in-frame clones, though not all of them. The sample lists more than 95,000 clones, about three quarters occurring once. Sequencing used PBMCs. The receptor set was obtained from a man in his fifties or sixties in good health and CMV-seropositive. The CDR3 runs from the conserved cysteine through the conserved F or W. Each record gives: J gene, clone size, D gene, V gene, CDR3 DNA, CDR3 protein. The D gene is left open where the match is weak. Some rows mark clone size as missing; the rest say once, few, many or name a class of expanded clone.

j_call: TRBJ2-5; clone_size: -; d_call: -; v_call: TRBV19; cdr3_nt: TGTGCCAGTAGTATAGAGGGGGGTTGGGAGACCCAGTACTTC; cdr3_aa: CASSIEGGWETQYF
j_call: TRBJ1-5; clone_size: -; d_call: TRBD1; v_call: TRBV6-5; cdr3_nt: TGTGCCAGCAGTTTACAGGGGAACCCAAATCAGCCCCAGCATTTT; cdr3_aa: CASSLQGNPNQPQHF
j_call: TRBJ2-7; clone_size: -; d_call: -; v_call: TRBV18; cdr3_nt: TGTGCCAGCTCACCACCGCACCTGGGTAACGGGAACGAGCAGTACTTC; cdr3_aa: CASSPPHLGNGNEQYF
j_call: TRBJ2-1; clone_size: -; d_call: TRBD1; v_call: TRBV4-1; cdr3_nt: TGCGCCAGCAGCCGCGGACAGGGTACCTACAATGAGCAGTTCTTC; cdr3_aa: CASSRGQGTYNEQFF
j_call: TRBJ1-1; clone_size: once; d_call: TRBD1; v_call: TRBV19; cdr3_nt: TGTGCCACTTCGGACAGGCCAAACACTGAAGCTTTCTTT; cdr3_aa: CATSDRPNTEAFF
j_call: TRBJ1-5; clone_size: few; d_call: TRBD1; v_call: TRBV19; cdr3_nt: TGTGCCAGTAAAAGGGACAGTTTCAATCAGCCCCAGCATTTT; cdr3_aa: CASKRDSFNQPQHF
j_call: TRBJ2-1; clone_size: once; d_call: -; v_call: TRBV2; cdr3_nt: TGTGCCAGCAGTGAAGGGGGGCCCTACAATGAGCAGTTCTTC; cdr3_aa: CASSEGGPYNEQFF
j_call: TRBJ1-2; clone_size: once; d_call: TRBD1; v_call: TRBV27; cdr3_nt: TGTGCCAGCAGTTTACGAGACAGGGGAAACTATGGCTACACCTTC; cdr3_aa: CASSLRDRGNYGYTF
j_call: TRBJ2-1; clone_size: -; d_call: -; v_call: TRBV5-1; cdr3_nt: TGCGCCAGCAGCTTGGCCGGGGTCAGCTCCTACAATGAGCAGTTCTTC; cdr3_aa: CASSLAGVSSYNEQFF
j_call: TRBJ2-7; clone_size: -; d_call: TRBD1; v_call: TRBV5-1; cdr3_nt: TGCGCCAGCAGCTTGCCCCCGGGACAGGGGGCGCGTGTAGAGCAGTACTTC; cdr3_aa: CASSLPPGQGARVEQYF
j_call: TRBJ1-4; clone_size: -; d_call: TRBD1; v_call: TRBV11-2; cdr3_nt: TGTGCCAGCAGCTTGGCCCGGGACAGGGCTATTGAAAAACTGTTTTTT; cdr3_aa: CASSLARDRAIEKLFF
j_call: TRBJ1-5; clone_size: -; d_call: -; v_call: TRBV23-1; cdr3_nt: TGCGCCAGCAGTCAATCAATACCGAGGCGCAATCAGCCCCAGCATTTT; cdr3_aa: CASSQSIPRRNQPQHF
j_call: TRBJ1-1; clone_size: few; d_call: -; v_call: TRBV10-2; cdr3_nt: TGCGCCAGCAGTGATCTTCGCGCCGAAGCTTTCTTT; cdr3_aa: CASSDLRAEAFF
j_call: TRBJ2-3; clone_size: -; d_call: -; v_call: TRBV30; cdr3_nt: TGTGCCTGGAGTGGGGCCGGCGTGGATACGCAGTATTTT; cdr3_aa: CAWSGAGVDTQYF
j_call: TRBJ2-7; clone_size: -; d_call: TRBD2; v_call: TRBV7-2; cdr3_nt: TGTGCCAGCAGCTTAGAGCGGGGAACGAGAGAGCAGTACTTC; cdr3_aa: CASSLERGTREQYF
j_call: TRBJ2-4; clone_size: once; d_call: -; v_call: TRBV5-1; cdr3_nt: TGCGCCAGCAGCTTGCCAGGGCAGTTGGAAAACATTCAGTACTTC; cdr3_aa: CASSLPGQLENIQYF
j_call: TRBJ1-2; clone_size: -; d_call: TRBD1; v_call: TRBV19; cdr3_nt: TGTGCCAGTAGTATCCCGAACAGGGGTCAACTCTATGGCTACACCTTC; cdr3_aa: CASSIPNRGQLYGYTF
j_call: TRBJ2-7; clone_size: -; d_call: TRBD1; v_call: TRBV2; cdr3_nt: TGTGCCAGCAGTGGTTTCCAGGGGGCAAGAGAGCAGTACTTC; cdr3_aa: CASSGFQGAREQYF
j_call: TRBJ1-5; clone_size: -; d_call: -; v_call: TRBV30; cdr3_nt: TGTGCCTGGAGTGTAGACGGGGGAGTCAATCAGCCCCAGCATTTT; cdr3_aa: CAWSVDGGVNQPQHF
j_call: TRBJ2-5; clone_size: -; d_call: TRBD1; v_call: TRBV5-1; cdr3_nt: TGCGCCAGCAGCCTGGACAGGGGCCAAGAGACCCAGTACTTC; cdr3_aa: CASSLDRGQETQYF
j_call: TRBJ2-5; clone_size: -; d_call: -; v_call: TRBV6-6; cdr3_nt: TGTGCCAGCACCCAAGTCAGGGGGGCCGGTGAGACCCAGTACTTC; cdr3_aa: CASTQVRGAGETQYF
j_call: TRBJ1-1; clone_size: -; d_call: -; v_call: TRBV5-1; cdr3_nt: TGCGCCAGCAGCTTGGCCGGGGGGGGGAACACTGAAGCTTTCTTT; cdr3_aa: CASSLAGGGNTEAFF
j_call: TRBJ2-7; clone_size: -; d_call: TRBD1; v_call: TRBV19; cdr3_nt: TGTGCCAGCTCCCGGGACAGGGCCTACGAGCAGTACTTC; cdr3_aa: CASSRDRAYEQYF
j_call: TRBJ2-1; clone_size: -; d_call: TRBD2; v_call: TRBV19; cdr3_nt: TGTGCCAGTAGTATAGCCCGGGGGGGCAATGAGCAGTTCTTC; cdr3_aa: CASSIARGGNEQFF
j_call: TRBJ2-7; clone_size: -; d_call: TRBD1; v_call: TRBV10-3; cdr3_nt: TGTGCCATCAAGATAGAAGGGGGCAGGGAGCAGTACTTC; cdr3_aa: CAIKIEGGREQYF
j_call: TRBJ1-6; clone_size: once; d_call: -; v_call: TRBV2; cdr3_nt: TGTGCCAGCAGTGAAGCCAGGGATTCACCCCTCCACTTT; cdr3_aa: CASSEARDSPLHF
j_call: TRBJ2-7; clone_size: -; d_call: TRBD2; v_call: TRBV28; cdr3_nt: TGTGCCAGCAGGGCGGGGGGGCCCGCTTACGAGCAGTACTTC; cdr3_aa: CASRAGGPAYEQYF
j_call: TRBJ2-5; clone_size: -; d_call: TRBD2; v_call: TRBV4-3; cdr3_nt: TGCGCCAGCAGCCTTAGCGGGGGGCAACAAGAGACCCAGTACTTC; cdr3_aa: CASSLSGGQQETQYF
j_call: TRBJ1-2; clone_size: few; d_call: -; v_call: TRBV11-2; cdr3_nt: TGTGCCAGCAGCCAGGGCTATGGCTACACCTTC; cdr3_aa: CASSQGYGYTF
j_call: TRBJ2-1; clone_size: -; d_call: TRBD1; v_call: TRBV6-5; cdr3_nt: TGTGCCAGCAGTCCCGGACAGGGGGTAAACAATGAGCAGTTCTTC; cdr3_aa: CASSPGQGVNNEQFF
j_call: TRBJ1-4; clone_size: -; d_call: TRBD1; v_call: TRBV9; cdr3_nt: TGTGCCAGCAGCGCCGCCGGGACAGGGTCAGCGGAACTGTTTTTT; cdr3_aa: CASSAAGTGSAELFF
j_call: TRBJ2-3; clone_size: once; d_call: -; v_call: TRBV5-5; cdr3_nt: TGTGCCAGCAGCTATAGGACAGACACAGATACGCAGTATTTT; cdr3_aa: CASSYRTDTDTQYF
j_call: TRBJ2-1; clone_size: -; d_call: TRBD1; v_call: TRBV29-1; cdr3_nt: TGCAGCGTCCGGACAGGGATGACCTACAATGAGCAGTTCTTC; cdr3_aa: CSVRTGMTYNEQFF
j_call: TRBJ2-2; clone_size: -; d_call: TRBD1; v_call: TRBV5-4; cdr3_nt: TGTGCCAGCAGCACAGGACAGGGGGCGTTGGGGGAGCTGTTTTTT; cdr3_aa: CASSTGQGALGELFF
j_call: TRBJ2-1; clone_size: -; d_call: TRBD2; v_call: TRBV11-2; cdr3_nt: TGTGCCAGCAGCTGGTGGACTAGCGGGGGGACCTCCTACAATGAGCAGTTCTTC; cdr3_aa: CASSWWTSGGTSYNEQFF
j_call: TRBJ1-5; clone_size: -; d_call: -; v_call: TRBV7-6; cdr3_nt: TGTGCCAGCAGCCGAGGCGGAAGCAATCAGCCCCAGCATTTT; cdr3_aa: CASSRGGSNQPQHF
j_call: TRBJ1-1; clone_size: -; d_call: TRBD1; v_call: TRBV6-1; cdr3_nt: TGTGCCAGCAGCGGGCCGGGACAGGGGACTGAAGCTTTCTTT; cdr3_aa: CASSGPGQGTEAFF
j_call: TRBJ1-4; clone_size: -; d_call: -; v_call: TRBV5-1; cdr3_nt: TGCGCCAGCAGCTTGTTTGGCCACGACTGGACTAATGAAAAACTGTTTTTT; cdr3_aa: CASSLFGHDWTNEKLFF